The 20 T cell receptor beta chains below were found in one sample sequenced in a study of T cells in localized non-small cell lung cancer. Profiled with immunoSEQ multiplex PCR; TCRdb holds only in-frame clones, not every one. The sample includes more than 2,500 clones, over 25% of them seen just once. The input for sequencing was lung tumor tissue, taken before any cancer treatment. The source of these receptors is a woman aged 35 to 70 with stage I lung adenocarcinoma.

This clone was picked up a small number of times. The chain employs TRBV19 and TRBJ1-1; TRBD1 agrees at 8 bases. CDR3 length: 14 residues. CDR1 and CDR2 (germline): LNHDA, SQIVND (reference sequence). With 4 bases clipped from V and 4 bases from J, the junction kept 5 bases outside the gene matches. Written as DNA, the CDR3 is TGTGCCAGTAGTAAGACAGGGGTGGGCACTGAAGCTTTCTTT. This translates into CASSKTGVGTEAFF.

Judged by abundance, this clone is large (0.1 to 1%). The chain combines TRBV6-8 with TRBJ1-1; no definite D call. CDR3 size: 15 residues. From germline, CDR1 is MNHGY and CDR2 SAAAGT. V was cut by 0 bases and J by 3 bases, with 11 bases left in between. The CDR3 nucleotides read TGTGCCAGCAGTTACTCTGGGGTCCAGGACACTGAAGCTTTCTTT. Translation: CASSYSGVQDTEAFF.

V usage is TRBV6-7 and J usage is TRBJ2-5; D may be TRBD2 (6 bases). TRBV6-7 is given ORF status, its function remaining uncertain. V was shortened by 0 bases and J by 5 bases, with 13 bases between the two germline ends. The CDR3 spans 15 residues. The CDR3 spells CASSYSAGTGETQYF. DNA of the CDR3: TGTGCCAGCAGTTACTCCGCGGGGACTGGGGAGACCCAGTACTTC.

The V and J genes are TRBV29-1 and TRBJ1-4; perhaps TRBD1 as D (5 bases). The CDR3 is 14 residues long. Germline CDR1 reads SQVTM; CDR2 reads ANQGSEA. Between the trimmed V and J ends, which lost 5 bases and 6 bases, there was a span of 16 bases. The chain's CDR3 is CSVSSDTRDEKLFF. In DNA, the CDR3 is TGCAGCGTTTCGTCGGACACCAGGGATGAAAAACTGTTTTTT.

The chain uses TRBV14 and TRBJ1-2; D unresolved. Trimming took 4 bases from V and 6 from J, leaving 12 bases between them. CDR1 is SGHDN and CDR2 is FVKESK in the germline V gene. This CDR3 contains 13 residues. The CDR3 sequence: CASSPQYGNGYTF. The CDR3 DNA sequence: TGTGCCAGCAGCCCGCAATACGGAAATGGCTACACCTTC.

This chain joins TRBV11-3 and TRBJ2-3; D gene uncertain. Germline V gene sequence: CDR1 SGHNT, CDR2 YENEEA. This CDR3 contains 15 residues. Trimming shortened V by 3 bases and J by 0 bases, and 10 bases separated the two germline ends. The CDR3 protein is CASSLAASSTDTQYF. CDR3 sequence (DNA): TGTGCCAGCAGCTTGGCAGCATCCAGCACAGATACGCAGTATTTT.

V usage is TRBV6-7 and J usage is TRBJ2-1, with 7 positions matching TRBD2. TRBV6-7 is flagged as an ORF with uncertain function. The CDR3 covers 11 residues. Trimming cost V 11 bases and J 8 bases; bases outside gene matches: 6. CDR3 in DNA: TGTGCCGGGGGGAGGGGCGATGAGCAGTTCTTC. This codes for CAGGRGDEQFF.

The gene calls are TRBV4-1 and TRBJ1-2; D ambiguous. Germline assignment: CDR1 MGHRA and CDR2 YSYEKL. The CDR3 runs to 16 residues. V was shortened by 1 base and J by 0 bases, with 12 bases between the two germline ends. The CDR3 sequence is CASSQAHGVANYGYTF. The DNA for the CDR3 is TGCGCCAGCAGCCAAGCTCACGGGGTAGCTAACTATGGCTACACCTTC.

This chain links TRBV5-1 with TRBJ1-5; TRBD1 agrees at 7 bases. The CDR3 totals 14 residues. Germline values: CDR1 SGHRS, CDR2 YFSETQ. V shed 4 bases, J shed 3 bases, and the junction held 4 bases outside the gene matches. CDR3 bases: TGCGCCAGCAGCAAGGGGACAGACAATCAGCCCCAGCATTTT. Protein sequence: CASSKGTDNQPQHF.

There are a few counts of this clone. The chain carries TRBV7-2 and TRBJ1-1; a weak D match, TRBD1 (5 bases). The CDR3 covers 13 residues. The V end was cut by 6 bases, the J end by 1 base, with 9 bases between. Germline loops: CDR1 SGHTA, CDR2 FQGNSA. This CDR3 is CASRVQGNTEAFF. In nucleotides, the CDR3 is TGTGCCAGCAGGGTCCAGGGGAACACTGAAGCTTTCTTT. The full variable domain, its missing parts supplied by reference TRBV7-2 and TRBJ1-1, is GAGVSQSPSNKVTEKGKDVELRCDPISGHTALYWYRQSLGQGLEFLIYFQGNSAPDKSGLPSDRFSAERTGGSVSTLTIQRTQQEDSAVYLCASRVQGNTEAFFGQGTRLTVV.

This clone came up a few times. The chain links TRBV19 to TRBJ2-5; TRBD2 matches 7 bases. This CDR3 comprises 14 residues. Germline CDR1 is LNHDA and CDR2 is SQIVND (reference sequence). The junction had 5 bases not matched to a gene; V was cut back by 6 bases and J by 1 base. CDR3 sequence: CASSRSGTQETQYF. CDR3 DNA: TGTGCCAGTAGCCGAAGCGGGACCCAAGAGACCCAGTACTTC.

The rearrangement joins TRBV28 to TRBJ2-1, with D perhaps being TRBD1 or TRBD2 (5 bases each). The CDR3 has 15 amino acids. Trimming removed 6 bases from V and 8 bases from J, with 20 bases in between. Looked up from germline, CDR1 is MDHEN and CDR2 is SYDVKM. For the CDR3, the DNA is TGTGCCAGCAGAGCAACCGGGACCTACAACGATGAGCAGTTCTTC. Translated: CASRATGTYNDEQFF.

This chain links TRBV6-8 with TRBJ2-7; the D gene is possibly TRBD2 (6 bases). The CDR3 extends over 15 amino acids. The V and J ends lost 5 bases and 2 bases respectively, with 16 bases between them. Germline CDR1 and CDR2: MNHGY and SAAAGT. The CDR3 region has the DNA TGTGCCAGCAGTAAGGGACGAGGCGGGGCCTACGAGCAGTACTTC. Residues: CASSKGRGGAYEQYF.

The CDR3 protein is CASSPPGGDTDTQYF. CDR3 bases: TGTGCCAGCTCACCCCCCGGGGGGGACACAGATACGCAGTATTTT. The chain has TRBV18 and TRBJ2-3; 8 bases line up with TRBD2. CDR3 size: 15 residues. Trimming removed 3 bases from V and 2 bases from J; junction bases left unmatched: 4. In germline, CDR1 is KGHSH, CDR2 LQKENI. Supplemented by reference TRBV18 and TRBJ2-3, the full variable domain reads NAGVMQNPRHLVRRRGQEARLRCSPMKGHSHVYWYRQLPEEGLKFMVYLQKENIIDESGMPKERFSAEFPKEGPSILRIQQVVRGDSAAYFCASSPPGGDTDTQYFGPGTRLTVL.

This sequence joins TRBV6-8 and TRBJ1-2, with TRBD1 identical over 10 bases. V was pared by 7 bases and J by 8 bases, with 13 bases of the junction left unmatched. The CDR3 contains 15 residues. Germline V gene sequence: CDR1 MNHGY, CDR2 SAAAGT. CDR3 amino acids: CASNPRRQGAKGYTF. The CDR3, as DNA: TGTGCCAGCAACCCACGTCGACAGGGGGCGAAAGGCTACACCTTC.

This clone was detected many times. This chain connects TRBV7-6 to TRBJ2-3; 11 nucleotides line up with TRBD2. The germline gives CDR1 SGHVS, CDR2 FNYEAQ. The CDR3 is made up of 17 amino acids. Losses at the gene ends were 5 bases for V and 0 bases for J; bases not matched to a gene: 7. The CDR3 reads CASSPRLAGPSTDTQYF. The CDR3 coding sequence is TGTGCCAGCAGCCCCCGACTAGCGGGACCTAGCACAGATACGCAGTATTTT.

Here the CDR3 reads CAWIPRNEQFF. CDR3 nucleotide sequence: TGTGCCTGGATCCCGCGCAATGAGCAGTTCTTC. This sequence joins TRBV30 and TRBJ2-1; no clear D gene. There are 11 residues in the CDR3. Germline lookup yields CDR1 GTSNPN and CDR2 SVGIG (reference sequence). V lost 4 bases, J lost 6 bases, and 7 bases lay in between.

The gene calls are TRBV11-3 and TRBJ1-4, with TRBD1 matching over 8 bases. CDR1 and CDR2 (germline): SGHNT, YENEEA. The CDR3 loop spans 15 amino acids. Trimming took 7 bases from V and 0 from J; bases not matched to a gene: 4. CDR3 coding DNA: TGTGCCAGCATGCGACAGGGGACAACTAATGAAAAACTGTTTTTT. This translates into CASMRQGTTNEKLFF.

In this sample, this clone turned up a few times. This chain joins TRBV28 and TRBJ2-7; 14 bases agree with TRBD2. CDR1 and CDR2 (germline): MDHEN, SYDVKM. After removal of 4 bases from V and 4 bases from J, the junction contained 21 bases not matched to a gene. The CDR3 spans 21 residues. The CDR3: CASSSGAWGTSGSNGPYEQYF. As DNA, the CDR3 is TGTGCCAGCAGTTCGGGGGCTTGGGGGACTAGCGGGAGTAATGGACCTTACGAGCAGTACTTC.

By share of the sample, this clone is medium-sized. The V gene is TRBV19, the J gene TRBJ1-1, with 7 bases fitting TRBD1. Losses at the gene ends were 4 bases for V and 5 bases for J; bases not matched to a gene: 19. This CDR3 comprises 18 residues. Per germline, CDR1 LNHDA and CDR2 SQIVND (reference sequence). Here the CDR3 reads CASSTRPPLEGAKTEAFF. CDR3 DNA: TGTGCCAGTAGTACAAGGCCGCCCTTGGAGGGGGCAAAGACTGAAGCTTTCTTT.